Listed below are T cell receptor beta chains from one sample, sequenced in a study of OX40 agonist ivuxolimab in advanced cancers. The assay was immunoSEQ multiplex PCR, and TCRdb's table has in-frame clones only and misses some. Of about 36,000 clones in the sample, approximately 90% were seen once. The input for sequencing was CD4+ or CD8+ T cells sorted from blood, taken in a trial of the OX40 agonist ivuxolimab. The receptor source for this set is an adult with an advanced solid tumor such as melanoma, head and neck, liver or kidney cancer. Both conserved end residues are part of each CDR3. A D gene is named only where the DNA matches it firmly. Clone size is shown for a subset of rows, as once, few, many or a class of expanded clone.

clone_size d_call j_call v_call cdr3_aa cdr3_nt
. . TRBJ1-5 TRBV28 CASSPLQGYQPQHF TGTGCCAGCAGTCCCCTGCAGGGCTATCAGCCCCAGCATTTT
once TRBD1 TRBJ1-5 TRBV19 CASSFPPGQMNQPQHF TGTGCCAGTAGTTTTCCCCCGGGACAGATGAATCAGCCCCAGCATTTT
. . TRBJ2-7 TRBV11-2 CASSSIAGQSGSSYEQYF TGTGCCAGCAGCTCAATCGCAGGTCAGTCTGGGAGCTCCTACGAGCAGTACTTC
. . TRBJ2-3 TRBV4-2 CASSQVGGTDTQYF TGTGCCAGCAGCCAGGTGGGGGGCACAGATACGCAGTATTTT
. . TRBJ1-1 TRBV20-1 CSAWANTEAFF TGCAGTGCCTGGGCGAACACTGAAGCTTTCTTT
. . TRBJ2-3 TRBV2 CASSEGRLADTQYF TGTGCCAGCAGTGAAGGCAGGTTGGCAGATACGCAGTATTTT
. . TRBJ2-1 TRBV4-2 CASSQDLPPYNEQFF TGTGCCAGCAGCCAAGATTTACCTCCCTACAATGAGCAGTTCTTC
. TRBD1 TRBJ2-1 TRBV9 CASSVDGQGYYNEQFF TGTGCCAGCAGCGTAGATGGACAGGGGTACTACAATGAGCAGTTCTTC
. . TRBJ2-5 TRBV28 CASSFRLEETQYF TGTGCCAGCAGTTTTCGACTGGAAGAGACCCAGTACTTC
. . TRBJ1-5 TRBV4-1 CASSQDSNQPQHF TGCGCCAGCAGCCAGGATAGCAATCAGCCCCAGCATTTT